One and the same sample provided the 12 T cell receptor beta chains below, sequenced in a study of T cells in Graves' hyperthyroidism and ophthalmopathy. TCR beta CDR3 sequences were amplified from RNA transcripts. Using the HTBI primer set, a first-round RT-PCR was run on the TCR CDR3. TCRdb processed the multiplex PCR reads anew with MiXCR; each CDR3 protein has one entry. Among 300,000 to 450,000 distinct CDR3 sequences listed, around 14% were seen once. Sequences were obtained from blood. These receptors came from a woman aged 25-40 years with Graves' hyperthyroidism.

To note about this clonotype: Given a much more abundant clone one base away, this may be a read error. The CDR3: CSASDTEAGEPFF. The CDR3 DNA reads TGCAGTGCTAGCGATACAGAGGCCGGGGAGCCGTTTTTT. The J gene is TRBJ2-2, the V gene TRBV20-1, with D possibly TRBD2 on 5 matching bases. The germline gives CDR1 DFQATT, CDR2 SNEGSKA (reference sequence). The CDR3 has 13 residues.

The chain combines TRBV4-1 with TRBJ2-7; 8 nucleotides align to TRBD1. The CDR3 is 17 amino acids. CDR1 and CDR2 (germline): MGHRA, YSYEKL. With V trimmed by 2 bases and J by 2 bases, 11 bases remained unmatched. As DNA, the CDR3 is TGCGCCAGCAGCCAAACTGGAGCAGGACAGGGACCCTACGAGCAGTACTTC. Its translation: CASSQTGAGQGPYEQYF.

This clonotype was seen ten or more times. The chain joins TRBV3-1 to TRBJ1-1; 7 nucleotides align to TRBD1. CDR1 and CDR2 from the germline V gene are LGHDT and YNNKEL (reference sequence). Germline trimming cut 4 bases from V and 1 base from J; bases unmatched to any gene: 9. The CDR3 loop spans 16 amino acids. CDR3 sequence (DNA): TGTGCCAGCAGCCGTTCGGGTCGGACAGGGAACACTGAAGCTTTCTTT. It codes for CASSRSGRTGNTEAFF.

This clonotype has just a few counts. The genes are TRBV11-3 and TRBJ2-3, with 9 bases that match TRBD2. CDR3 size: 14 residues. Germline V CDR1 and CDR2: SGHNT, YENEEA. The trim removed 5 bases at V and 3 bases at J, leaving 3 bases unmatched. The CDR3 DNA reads TGTGCCAGCAGCGCGACTAGCGGTACAGATACGCAGTATTTT. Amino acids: CASSATSGTDTQYF. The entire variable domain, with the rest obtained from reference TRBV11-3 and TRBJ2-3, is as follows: EAGVVQSPRYKIIEKKQPVAFWCNPISGHNTLYWYLQNLGQGPELLIRYENEEAVDDSQLPKDRFSAERLKGVDSTLKIQPAELGDSAVYLCASSATSGTDTQYFGPGTRLTVL.

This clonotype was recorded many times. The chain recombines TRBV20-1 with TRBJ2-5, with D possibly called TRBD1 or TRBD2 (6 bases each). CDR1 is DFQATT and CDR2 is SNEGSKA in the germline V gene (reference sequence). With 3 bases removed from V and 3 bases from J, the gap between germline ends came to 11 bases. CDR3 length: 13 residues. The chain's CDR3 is CSASMGGEETQYF. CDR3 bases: TGCAGTGCTAGTATGGGGGGCGAAGAGACCCAGTACTTC.

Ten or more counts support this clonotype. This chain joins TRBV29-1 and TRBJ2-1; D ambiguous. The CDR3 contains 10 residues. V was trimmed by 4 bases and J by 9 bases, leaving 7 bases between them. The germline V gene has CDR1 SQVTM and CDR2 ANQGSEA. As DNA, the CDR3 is TGCAGCGTTGGTCAGCTTGAGCAGTTCTTC. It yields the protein CSVGQLEQFF.

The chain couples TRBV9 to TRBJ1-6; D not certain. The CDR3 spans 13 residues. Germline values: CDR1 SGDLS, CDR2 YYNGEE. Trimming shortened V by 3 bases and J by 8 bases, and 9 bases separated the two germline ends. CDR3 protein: CASSAGMYSPLHF. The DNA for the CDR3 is TGTGCCAGCAGCGCGGGGATGTATTCACCCCTCCACTTT.

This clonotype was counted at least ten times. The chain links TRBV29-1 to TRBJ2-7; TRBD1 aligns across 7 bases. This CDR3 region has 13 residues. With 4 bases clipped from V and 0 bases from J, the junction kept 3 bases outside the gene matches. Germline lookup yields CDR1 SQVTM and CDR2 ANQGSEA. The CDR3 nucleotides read TGCAGCGTTGGACAGGGCTACTCCTACGAGCAGTACTTC. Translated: CSVGQGYSYEQYF.

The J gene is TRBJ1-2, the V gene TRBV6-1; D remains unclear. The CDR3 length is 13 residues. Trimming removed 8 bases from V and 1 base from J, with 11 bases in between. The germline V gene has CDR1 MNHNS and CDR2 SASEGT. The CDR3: CASLQRHNYGYTF. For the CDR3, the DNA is TGTGCCAGCCTCCAAAGACATAACTATGGCTACACCTTC.

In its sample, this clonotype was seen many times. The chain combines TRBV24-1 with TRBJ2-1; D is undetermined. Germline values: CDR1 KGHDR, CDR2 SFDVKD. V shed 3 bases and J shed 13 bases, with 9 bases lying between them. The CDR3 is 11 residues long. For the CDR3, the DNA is TGTGCCACCAGTGATACGGGTCGACAGTTCTTC. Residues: CATSDTGRQFF.

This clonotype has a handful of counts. This CDR3 is CSASRTVLDTQYF. The CDR3 DNA follows: TGCAGTGCTAGCCGGACTGTGCTAGATACGCAGTATTTT. This sequence joins TRBV20-1 and TRBJ2-3, with D maybe TRBD2 (5 bases). The V end was cut by 3 bases, the J end by 5 bases, with 12 bases between. The CDR3 consists of 13 residues. Germline V gene data show CDR1 as DFQATT and CDR2 as SNEGSKA (reference sequence).

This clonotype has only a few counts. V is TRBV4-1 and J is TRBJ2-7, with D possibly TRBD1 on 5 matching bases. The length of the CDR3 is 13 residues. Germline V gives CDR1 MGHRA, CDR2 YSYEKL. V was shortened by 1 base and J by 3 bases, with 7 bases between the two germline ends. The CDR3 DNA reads TGCGCCAGCAGCCAAGCTGACAGCTACGAGCAGTACTTC. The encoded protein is CASSQADSYEQYF.